Sequencing of this T cell receptor (beta chain) was carried out in a study of blood T cells in healthy people across ages. Study findings and constraints: Among long-lived donors, naive CD4+ cells were more numerous and diversity higher than in aged donors. Shifts in expanded clonotypes may have been confounded by donor CMV status, which was unknown.

As regards this clonotype: What it recognizes is unknown. One end of the junction fails to match germline, which may point to a read error.

The CDR3 loop spans 13 amino acids. Germline V CDR1 and CDR2: SGHTA, FQGNSA. A J-beta primer mix and a sample-barcoded 5' primer were used in a second PCR of roughly 7 to 12 cycles. A template-switch adaptor containing 12 random nucleotides labeled each cDNA molecule. TCRdb re-called the 5' RACE reads through MiXCR, storing one row per CDR3 protein. The data contain roughly 720,000 distinct CDR3 sequences, approximately 53% of them seen just once; the ten biggest clones take up roughly two fifths. The rearrangement uses TRBV7-2 and TRBJ2-1; D may be TRBD1 or TRBD2 (6 bases each). The sequence was obtained from a man of 80 years or more in good health. Sequenced: blood. The CDR3 nucleotides read TGTGCCAGCAGCTTCACGGGGGCCAGGGAGCAGTTATTC. This encodes CASSFTGAREQLF.